The 6 T cell receptor beta chains in this list originate from one sample, sequenced in a study of blood T cells in healthy people across ages. The second PCR ran roughly 7 to 11 cycles with a sample-barcoded 5' primer and J-beta primers. From the 5' RACE reads, TCRdb called clonotypes with MiXCR, one entry per CDR3 protein. The table records 1 million to 1.2 million distinct CDR3 sequences, under 40% of them present only once. The specimen was blood. These receptor sequences come from a man younger than 35 in good health.

This clonotype has just one count. V usage is TRBV5-1 and J usage is TRBJ1-2; D might be TRBD1 (6 bases). This CDR3 region has 14 residues. Germline CDR1 reads SGHRS; CDR2 reads YFSETQ. V was pared by 4 bases and J by 3 bases, with 13 bases between. The CDR3 is CASSVGAPDYGYTF. The CDR3 DNA follows: TGCGCCAGCAGCGTGGGGGCACCTGACTATGGCTACACCTTC.

This clonotype was seen at least ten times. The rearrangement joins TRBV10-3 to TRBJ1-1, with D unresolved. The length of the CDR3 is 14 residues. From germline, CDR1 is ENHRY and CDR2 SYGVKD. V was cut by 2 bases and J by 7 bases, with 14 bases left in between. The CDR3 nucleotides are TGTGCCATCAGTGAGCCTGCCGGTACGGTTGAAGCTTTCTTT. This sequence encodes CAISEPAGTVEAFF.

In DNA form, the CDR3 reads TGTGCCAGCAGCCCAACCGGCCAGGGCTGGAACACTGAAGCTTTCTTT. The encoded protein is CASSPTGQGWNTEAFF. V gene TRBV11-2 combines with J gene TRBJ1-1; perhaps TRBD1 as D (5 bases). The CDR3 sequence is 16 residues long. The V end lost 5 bases, the J end lost 1 base, and 17 bases lay between the germline ends. Germline CDR1 SGHAT, CDR2 FQNNGV.

The chain carries TRBV11-2 and TRBJ2-3, with D perhaps TRBD1 (6 bases). V lost 2 bases to trimming and J lost 2 bases, with 14 bases between them. This CDR3 has 16 residues. The germline V gene has CDR1 SGHAT and CDR2 FQNNGV. CDR3 amino acids: CASSLRRKGVTDTQYF. CDR3 coding DNA: TGTGCCAGCAGCTTACGGAGGAAGGGGGTCACAGATACGCAGTATTTT.

This clonotype has more than one count but fewer than ten. This rearrangement joins TRBV29-1 to TRBJ2-5; tentatively, D is TRBD1 (6 bases). V lost 1 base to trimming and J lost 4 bases, with 10 bases between them. The CDR3 totals 13 residues. Germline CDR1 reads SQVTM; CDR2 reads ANQGSEA. CDR3 loop: CSVEATGAETQYF. CDR3 DNA sequence: TGCAGCGTTGAAGCGACAGGCGCAGAGACCCAGTACTTC.

The chain couples TRBV20-1 to TRBJ2-7, with D unclear. The J call may be wrong; the DNA end is better matched by TRBJ2-5. Germline V CDR1 and CDR2: DFQATT, SNEGSKA (reference sequence). This CDR3 region has 15 residues. CDR3 DNA: TGCAGTGCTAGAGATCTCCTACGGAACAAAGAGACCCAGTACTTC. Translation: CSARDLLRNKETQYF.